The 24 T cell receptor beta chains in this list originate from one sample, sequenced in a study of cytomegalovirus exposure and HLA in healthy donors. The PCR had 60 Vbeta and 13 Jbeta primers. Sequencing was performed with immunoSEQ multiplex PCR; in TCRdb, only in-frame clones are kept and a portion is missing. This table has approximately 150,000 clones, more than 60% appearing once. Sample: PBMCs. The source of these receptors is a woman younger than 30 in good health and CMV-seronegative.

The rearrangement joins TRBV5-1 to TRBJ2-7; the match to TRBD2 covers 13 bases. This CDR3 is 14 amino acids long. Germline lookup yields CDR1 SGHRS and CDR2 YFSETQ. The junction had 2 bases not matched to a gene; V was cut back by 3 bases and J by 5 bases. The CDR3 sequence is CASSSGLAGDEQYF. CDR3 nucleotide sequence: TGCGCCAGCAGCTCAGGACTAGCGGGAGACGAGCAGTACTTC.

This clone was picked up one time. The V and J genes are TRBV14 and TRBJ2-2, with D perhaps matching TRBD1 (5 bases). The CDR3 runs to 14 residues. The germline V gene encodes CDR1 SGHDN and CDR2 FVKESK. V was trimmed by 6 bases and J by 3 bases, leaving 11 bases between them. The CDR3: CASRLPGYTGELFF. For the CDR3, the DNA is TGTGCCAGCAGGCTACCAGGGTACACCGGGGAGCTGTTTTTT.

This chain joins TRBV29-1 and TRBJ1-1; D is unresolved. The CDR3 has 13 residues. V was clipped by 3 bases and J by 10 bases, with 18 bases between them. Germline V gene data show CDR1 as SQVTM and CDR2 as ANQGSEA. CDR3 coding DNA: TGCAGCGTTGATGTTGGTGGCCTGATTGGAGCTTTCTTT. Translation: CSVDVGGLIGAFF.

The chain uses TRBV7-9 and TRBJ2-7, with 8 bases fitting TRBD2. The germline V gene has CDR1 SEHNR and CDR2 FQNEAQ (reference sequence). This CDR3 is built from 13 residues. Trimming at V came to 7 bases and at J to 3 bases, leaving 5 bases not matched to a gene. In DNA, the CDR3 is TGTGCCAGCAACGGTCTAGCGGGCTACGAGCAGTACTTC. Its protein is CASNGLAGYEQYF. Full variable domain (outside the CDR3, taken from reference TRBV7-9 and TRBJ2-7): DTGVSQNPRHKITKRGQNVTFRCDPISEHNRLYWYRQTLGQGPEFLTYFQNEAQLEKSRLLSDRFSAERPKGSFSTLEIQRTEQGDSAMYLCASNGLAGYEQYFGPGTRLTVT.

CDR3 nucleotides: TGTGCCACCAGCAGAGAACAGGTCAACACTGAAGCTTTCTTT. It codes for CATSREQVNTEAFF. V is TRBV15 and J is TRBJ1-1, with TRBD1 as a possible D gene (5 bases). V lost 0 bases to trimming and J lost 2 bases, with 7 bases between them. Germline V CDR1 and CDR2: LNHNV, YYDKDF (reference sequence). The CDR3 contains 14 residues.

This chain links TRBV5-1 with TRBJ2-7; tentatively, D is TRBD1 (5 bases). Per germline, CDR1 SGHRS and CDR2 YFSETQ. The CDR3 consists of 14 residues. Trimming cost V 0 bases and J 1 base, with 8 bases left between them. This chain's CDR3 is CASSLDQGSYEQYF. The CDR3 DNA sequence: TGCGCCAGCAGCTTGGATCAGGGTTCCTACGAGCAGTACTTC.

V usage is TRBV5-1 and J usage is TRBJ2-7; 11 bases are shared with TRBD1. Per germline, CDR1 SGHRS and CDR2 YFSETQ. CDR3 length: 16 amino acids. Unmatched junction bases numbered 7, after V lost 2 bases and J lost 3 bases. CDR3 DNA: TGCGCCAGCAGCTTCCGGACAGGGGGCGAGTACTACGAGCAGTACTTC. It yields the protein CASSFRTGGEYYEQYF. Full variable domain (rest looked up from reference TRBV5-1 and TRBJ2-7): KAGVTQTPRYLIKTRGQQVTLSCSPISGHRSVSWYQQTPGQGLQFLFEYFSETQRNKGNFPGRFSGRQFSNSRSEMNVSTLELGDSALYLCASSFRTGGEYYEQYFGPGTRLTVT.

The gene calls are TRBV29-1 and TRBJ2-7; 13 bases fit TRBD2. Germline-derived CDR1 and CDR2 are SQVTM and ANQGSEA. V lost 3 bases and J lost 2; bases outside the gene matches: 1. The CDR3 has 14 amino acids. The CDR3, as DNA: TGCAGCGTTGAGGGACTAGCGGGGACCTACGAGCAGTACTTC. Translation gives CSVEGLAGTYEQYF.

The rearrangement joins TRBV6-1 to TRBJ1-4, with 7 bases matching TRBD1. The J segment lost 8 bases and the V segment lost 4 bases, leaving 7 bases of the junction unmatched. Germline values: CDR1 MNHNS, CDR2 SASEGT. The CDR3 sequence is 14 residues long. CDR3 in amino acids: CASSVGGIWEKLFF. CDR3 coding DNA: TGTGCCAGCAGTGTAGGGGGCATATGGGAAAAACTGTTTTTT.

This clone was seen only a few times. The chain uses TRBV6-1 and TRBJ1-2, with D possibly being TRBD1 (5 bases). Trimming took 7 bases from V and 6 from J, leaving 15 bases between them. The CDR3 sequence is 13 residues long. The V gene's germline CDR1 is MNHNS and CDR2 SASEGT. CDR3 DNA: TGTGCCAGCACAAGGGGTGGGCGGAATGGCTACACCTTC. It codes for CASTRGGRNGYTF.

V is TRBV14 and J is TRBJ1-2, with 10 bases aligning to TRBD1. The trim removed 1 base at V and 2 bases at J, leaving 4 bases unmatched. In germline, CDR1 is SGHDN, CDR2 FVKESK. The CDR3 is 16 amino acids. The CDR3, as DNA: TGTGCCAGCAGCCAAGGGACAGGGGGTGTCAACTATGGCTACACCTTC. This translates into CASSQGTGGVNYGYTF.

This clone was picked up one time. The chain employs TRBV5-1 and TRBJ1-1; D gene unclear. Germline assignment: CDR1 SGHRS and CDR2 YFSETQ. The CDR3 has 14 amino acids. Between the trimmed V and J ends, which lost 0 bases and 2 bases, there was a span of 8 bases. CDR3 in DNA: TGCGCCAGCAGCTTGGGAGGGCCCAACACTGAAGCTTTCTTT. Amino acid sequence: CASSLGGPNTEAFF.

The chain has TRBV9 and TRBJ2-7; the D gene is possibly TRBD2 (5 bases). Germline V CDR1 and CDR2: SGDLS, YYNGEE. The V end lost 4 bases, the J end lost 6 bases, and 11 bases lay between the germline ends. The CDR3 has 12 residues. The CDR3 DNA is TGTGCCAGCAGCCGCGATCGGGGCGAGCAGTACTTC. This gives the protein CASSRDRGEQYF. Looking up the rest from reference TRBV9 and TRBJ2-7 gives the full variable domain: DSGVTQTPKHLITATGQRVTLRCSPRSGDLSVYWYQQSLDQGLQFLIQYYNGEERAKGNILERFSAQQFPDLHSELNLSSLELGDSALYFCASSRDRGEQYFGPGTRLTVT.

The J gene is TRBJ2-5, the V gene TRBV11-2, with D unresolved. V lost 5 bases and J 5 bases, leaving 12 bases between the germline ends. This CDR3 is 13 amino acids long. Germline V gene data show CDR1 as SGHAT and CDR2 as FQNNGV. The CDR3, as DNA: TGTGCCAGCAGCACCCTGTCCCGGGAGACCCAGTACTTC. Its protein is CASSTLSRETQYF.

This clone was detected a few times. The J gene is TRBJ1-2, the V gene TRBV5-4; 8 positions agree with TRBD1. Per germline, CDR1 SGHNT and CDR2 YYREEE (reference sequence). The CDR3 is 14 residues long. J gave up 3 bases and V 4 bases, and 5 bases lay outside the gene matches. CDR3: CASSREDRDYGYTF. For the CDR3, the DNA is TGTGCCAGCAGCCGCGAGGACAGGGACTATGGCTACACCTTC.

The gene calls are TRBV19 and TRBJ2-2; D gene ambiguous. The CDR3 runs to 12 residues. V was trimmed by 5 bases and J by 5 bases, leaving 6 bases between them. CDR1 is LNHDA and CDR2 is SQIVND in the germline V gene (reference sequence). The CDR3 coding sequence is TGTGCCAGTAGTGTTTCGACCGGGGAGCTGTTTTTT. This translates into CASSVSTGELFF.

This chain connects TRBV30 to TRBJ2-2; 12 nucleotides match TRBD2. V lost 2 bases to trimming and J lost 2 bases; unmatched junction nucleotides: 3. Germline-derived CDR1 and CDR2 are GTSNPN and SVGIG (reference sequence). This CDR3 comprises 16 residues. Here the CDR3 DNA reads TGTGCCTGGAGTACGACTAGCGGGAGAAACACCGGGGAGCTGTTTTTT. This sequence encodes CAWSTTSGRNTGELFF.

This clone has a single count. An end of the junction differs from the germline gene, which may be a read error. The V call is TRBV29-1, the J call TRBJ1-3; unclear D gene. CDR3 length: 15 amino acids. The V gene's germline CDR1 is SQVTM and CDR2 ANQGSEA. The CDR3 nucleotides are TGCAGCGTTTCGTTCGGGATATCCGCTGGAAACGCCATATATTTT. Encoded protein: CSVSFGISAGNAIYF.

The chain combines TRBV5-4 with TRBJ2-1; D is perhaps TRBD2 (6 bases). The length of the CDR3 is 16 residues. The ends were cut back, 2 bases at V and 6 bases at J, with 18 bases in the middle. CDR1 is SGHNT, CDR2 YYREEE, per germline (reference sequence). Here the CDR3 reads CASSFTTSSFFNEQFF. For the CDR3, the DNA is TGTGCCAGCAGCTTCACTACTAGCAGTTTTTTCAATGAGCAGTTCTTC.

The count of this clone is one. CDR3 DNA: TGTGCCAGCAGTGAATGGGCGGGGACTAATGAAAAACTGTTTTTT. This codes for CASSEWAGTNEKLFF. The chain carries TRBV6-1 and TRBJ1-4; D not resolved. Germline V gives CDR1 MNHNS, CDR2 SASEGT. CDR3 length equals 15 residues. Trimming left V 2 bases short and J 2 bases short, with 9 bases between.

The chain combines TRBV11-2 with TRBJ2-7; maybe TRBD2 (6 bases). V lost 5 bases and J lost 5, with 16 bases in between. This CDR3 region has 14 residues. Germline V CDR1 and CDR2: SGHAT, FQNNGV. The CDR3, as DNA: TGTGCCAGCAGCCCACCGGGACTGACTGACGAGCAGTACTTC. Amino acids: CASSPPGLTDEQYF.

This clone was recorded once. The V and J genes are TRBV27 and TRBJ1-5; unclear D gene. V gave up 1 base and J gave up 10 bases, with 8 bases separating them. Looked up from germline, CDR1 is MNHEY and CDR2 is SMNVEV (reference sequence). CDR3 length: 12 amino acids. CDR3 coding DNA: TGTGCCAGCAGTTTATGGGCAGGACCCCAGCATTTT. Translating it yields CASSLWAGPQHF.

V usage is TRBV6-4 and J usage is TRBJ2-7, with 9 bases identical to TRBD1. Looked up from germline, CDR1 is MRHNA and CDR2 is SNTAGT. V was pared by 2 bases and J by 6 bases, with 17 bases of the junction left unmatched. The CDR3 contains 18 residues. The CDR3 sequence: CASSDPGQGLLASFEQYF. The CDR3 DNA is TGTGCCAGCAGTGACCCGGGACAGGGCTTACTAGCGTCATTCGAGCAGTACTTC.

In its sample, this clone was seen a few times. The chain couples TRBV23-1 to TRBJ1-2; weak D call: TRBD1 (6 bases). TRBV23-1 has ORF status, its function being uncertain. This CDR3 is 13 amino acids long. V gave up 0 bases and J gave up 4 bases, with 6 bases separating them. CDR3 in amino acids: CASSQSDSYGYTF. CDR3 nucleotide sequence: TGCGCCAGCAGTCAATCGGACAGCTATGGCTACACCTTC.